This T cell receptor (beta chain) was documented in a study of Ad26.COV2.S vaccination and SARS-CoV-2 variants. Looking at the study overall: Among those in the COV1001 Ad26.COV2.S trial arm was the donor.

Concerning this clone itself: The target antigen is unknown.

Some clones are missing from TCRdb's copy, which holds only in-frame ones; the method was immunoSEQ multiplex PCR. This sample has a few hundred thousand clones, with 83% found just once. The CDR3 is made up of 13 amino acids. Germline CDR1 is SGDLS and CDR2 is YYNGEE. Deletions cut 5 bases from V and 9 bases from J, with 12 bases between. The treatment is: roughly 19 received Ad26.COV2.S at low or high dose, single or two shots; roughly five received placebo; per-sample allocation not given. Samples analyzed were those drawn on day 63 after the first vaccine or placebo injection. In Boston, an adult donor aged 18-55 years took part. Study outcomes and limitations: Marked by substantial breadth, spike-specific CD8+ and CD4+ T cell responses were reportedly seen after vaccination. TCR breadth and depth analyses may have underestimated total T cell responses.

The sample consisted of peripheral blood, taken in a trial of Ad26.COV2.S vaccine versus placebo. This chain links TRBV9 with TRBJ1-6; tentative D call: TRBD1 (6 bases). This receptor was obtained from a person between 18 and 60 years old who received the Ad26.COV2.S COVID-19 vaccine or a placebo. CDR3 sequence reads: CASSGGNSSPLHF. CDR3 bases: TGTGCCAGCAGTGGGGGCAATAGTTCACCCCTCCACTTT. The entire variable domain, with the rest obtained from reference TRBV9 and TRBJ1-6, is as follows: DSGVTQTPKHLITATGQRVTLRCSPRSGDLSVYWYQQSLDQGLQFLIQYYNGEERAKGNILERFSAQQFPDLHSELNLSSLELGDSALYFCASSGGNSSPLHFGNGTRLTVT.